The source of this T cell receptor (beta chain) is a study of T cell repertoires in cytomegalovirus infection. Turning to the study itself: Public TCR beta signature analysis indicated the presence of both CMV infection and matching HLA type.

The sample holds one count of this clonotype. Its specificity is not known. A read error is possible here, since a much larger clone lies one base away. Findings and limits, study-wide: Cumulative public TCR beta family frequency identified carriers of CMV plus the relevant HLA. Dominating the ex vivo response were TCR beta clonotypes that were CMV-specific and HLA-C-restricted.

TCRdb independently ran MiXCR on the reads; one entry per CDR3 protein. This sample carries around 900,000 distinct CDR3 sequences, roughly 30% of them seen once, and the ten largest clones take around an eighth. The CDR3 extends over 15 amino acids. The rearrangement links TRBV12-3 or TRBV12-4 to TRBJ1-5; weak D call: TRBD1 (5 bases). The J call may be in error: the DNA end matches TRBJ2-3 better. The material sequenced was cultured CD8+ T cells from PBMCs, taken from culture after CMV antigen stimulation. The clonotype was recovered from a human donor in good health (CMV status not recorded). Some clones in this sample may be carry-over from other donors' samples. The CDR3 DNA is TGTGCCAGCAGTTTAGCGCAGGGTAGCAATCAGCCCCAGTATTTT. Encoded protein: CASSLAQGSNQPQYF.